Presented here are 2 T cell receptor beta chains from one specimen sequenced in a study of blood T cell repertoires in COVID-19 (dated by TCRdb to the early 2020s). The library was prepared using the immunoSEQ multiplex PCR assay. In its TCRdb copy, this immuneACCESS table keeps in-frame sequences only and misses some clones. Where compared with another copy, unresolved V genes explain less than half of these, and the others have no known cause. The sample records approximately 350,000 clones, roughly 87% of which are singletons. The leading ten clones occupy just under 3% of the sample. The sample taken for sequencing was PBMCs or T cells enriched from blood (not recorded which). Receptor source: a woman between 25 and 40 years old who had recovered from COVID-19.

This chain connects TRBV28 to TRBJ1-1; 11 nucleotides align to TRBD1. The CDR3 loop spans 16 amino acids. Germline CDR1 MDHEN, CDR2 SYDVKM. The V segment lost 5 bases and the J segment 1 base; nucleotides outside the gene matches: 6. This CDR3 is CASSTGTGGENTEAFF. CDR3 DNA sequence: TGTGCCAGCAGTACTGGGACAGGGGGAGAGAACACTGAAGCTTTCTTT.

This clone occurred a few times. CDR3 sequence: CASSQTAGQAFF. The CDR3 nucleotides are TGTGCCAGCAGTCAAACGGCAGGGCAAGCTTTCTTT. The rearrangement joins TRBV6-5 to TRBJ1-1; D is possibly TRBD1 (5 bases). Germline-derived CDR1 and CDR2 are MNHEY and SVGAGI. Trimming took 5 bases from V and 9 from J, leaving 13 bases between them. The CDR3 is 12 residues long.